This T cell receptor beta chain was recovered during a study of blood T cell repertoires in COVID-19. Study as a whole: Whether acute or convalescent, the COVID-19 samples came from the United States, Italy and Spain. Sources were T cells, B-cell-depleted T cells, or PBMCs; the material itself was cDNA or gDNA.

Authors' methods: Reference gene primers were amplified, and this amplification served to estimate nucleated cell counts. The data were produced by immunoSEQ multiplex PCR, yet TCRdb's version contains in-frame clones alone and is incomplete. That table supplies the V and J calls and clone size; D and trimming were determined from the DNA. The repertoire holds approximately 150,000 clones, with around nine tenths as singletons. V gave up 6 bases and J gave up 3 bases; unmatched junction bases: 2. This CDR3 has 13 amino acids. The V gene's germline CDR1 is MDHEN and CDR2 SYDVKM. The sequencing input was peripheral blood. The clonotype originates from a woman between 50 and 59 years old with acute or convalescent COVID-19. This chain joins TRBV28 and TRBJ1-5; 7 positions agree with TRBD1. The CDR3 DNA follows: TGTGCCAGCAGGGGACAGTACAATCAGCCCCAGCATTTT. This gives the protein CASRGQYNQPQHF.